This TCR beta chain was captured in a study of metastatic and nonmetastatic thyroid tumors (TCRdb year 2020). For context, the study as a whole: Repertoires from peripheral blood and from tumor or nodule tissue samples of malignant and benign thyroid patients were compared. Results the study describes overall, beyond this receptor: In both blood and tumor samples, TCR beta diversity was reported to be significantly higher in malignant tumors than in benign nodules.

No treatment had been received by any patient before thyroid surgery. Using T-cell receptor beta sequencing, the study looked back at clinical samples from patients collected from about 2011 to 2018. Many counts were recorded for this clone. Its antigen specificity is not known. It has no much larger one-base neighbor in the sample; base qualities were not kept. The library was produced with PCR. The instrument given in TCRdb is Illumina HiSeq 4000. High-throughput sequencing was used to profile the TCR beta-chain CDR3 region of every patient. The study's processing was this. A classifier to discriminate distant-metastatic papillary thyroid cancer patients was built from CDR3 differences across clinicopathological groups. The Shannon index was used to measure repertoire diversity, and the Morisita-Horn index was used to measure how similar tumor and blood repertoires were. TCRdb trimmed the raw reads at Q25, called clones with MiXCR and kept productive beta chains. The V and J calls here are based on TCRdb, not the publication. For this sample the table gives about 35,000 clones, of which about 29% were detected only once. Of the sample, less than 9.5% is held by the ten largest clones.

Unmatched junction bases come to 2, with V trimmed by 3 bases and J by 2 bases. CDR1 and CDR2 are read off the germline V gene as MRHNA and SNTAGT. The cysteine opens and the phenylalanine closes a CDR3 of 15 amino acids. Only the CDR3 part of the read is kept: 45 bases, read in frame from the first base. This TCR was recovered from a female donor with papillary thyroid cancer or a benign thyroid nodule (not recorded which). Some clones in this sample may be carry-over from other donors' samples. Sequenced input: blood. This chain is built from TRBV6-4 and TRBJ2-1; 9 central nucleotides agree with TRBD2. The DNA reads TGTGCCAGCAGTGAGACTAGCGGTACCTACAATGAGCAGTTCTTC. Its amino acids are CASSETSGTYNEQFF.